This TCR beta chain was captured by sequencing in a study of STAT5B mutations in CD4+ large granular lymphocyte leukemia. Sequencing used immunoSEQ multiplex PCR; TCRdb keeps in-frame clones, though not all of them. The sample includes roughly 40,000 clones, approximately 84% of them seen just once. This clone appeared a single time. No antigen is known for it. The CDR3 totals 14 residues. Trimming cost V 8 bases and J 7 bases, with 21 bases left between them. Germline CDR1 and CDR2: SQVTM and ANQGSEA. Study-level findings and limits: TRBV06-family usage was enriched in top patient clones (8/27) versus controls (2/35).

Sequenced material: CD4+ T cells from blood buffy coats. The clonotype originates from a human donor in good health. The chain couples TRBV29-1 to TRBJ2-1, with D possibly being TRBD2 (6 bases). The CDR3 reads CSSGGVSAGNEQFF. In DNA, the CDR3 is TGCAGCTCCGGAGGGGTTAGCGCGGGTAATGAGCAGTTCTTC.